Below are 27 T cell receptor beta chains sequenced from a single sample in a study of regulatory T cells in long-lasting Graves disease. Arm-PCR with iRepertoire HTBI primers amplified the CDR3 regions for these TCR beta libraries. TCRdb analysed the multiplex PCR reads with MiXCR anew, one entry per CDR3 protein. The sample lists hundreds of thousands of distinct CDR3 sequences, about 17% occurring once. The time point: newly diagnosed GD, antithyroid drugs for less than 3 months. Following extraction of RNA from PBMCs, that RNA was used to make the TCR library. These data were likewise used in another study, on T cells in Graves' hyperthyroidism and ophthalmopathy.

The input for sequencing was peripheral blood mononuclear cells (PBMCs), taken at new diagnosis, from a patient treated with antithyroid drugs. These receptors all come from a woman between 25 and 40 years old with Graves disease.

This chain connects TRBV15 to TRBJ2-7; D unclear. The CDR3 is made up of 13 amino acids. Per germline, CDR1 LNHNV and CDR2 YYDKDF (reference sequence). Trimming removed 0 bases from V and 3 bases from J, with 6 bases in between. The CDR3 DNA is TGTGCCACCAGCAGAGATAAGATCTACGAGCAGTACTTC. Encoded protein: CATSRDKIYEQYF.

This clonotype was recorded at least ten times. This chain connects TRBV28 to TRBJ2-3; 8 positions match TRBD1. CDR3 length: 19 residues. The germline V gene encodes CDR1 MDHEN and CDR2 SYDVKM. V shed 4 bases and J 0 bases; nucleotides not matched to a gene: 15. Here the CDR3 reads CASSSLGNAGGASTDTQYF. The CDR3 DNA follows: TGTGCCAGCAGTTCCCTAGGGAACGCAGGGGGCGCTAGCACAGATACGCAGTATTTT.

A note on this clonotype: This may arise from a read error, as a much more abundant clone is one base away. The genes are TRBV29-1 and TRBJ1-1; D not certain. Between the trimmed V and J ends, which lost 7 bases and 7 bases, there was a span of 22 bases. CDR3 length: 14 amino acids. In germline, CDR1 is SQVTM, CDR2 ANQGSEA. DNA for the CDR3: TGCAGCGGCCACCCAGAGAGCAGCCCGTATGAAGCTTTCTTT. It encodes CSGHPESSPYEAFF.

This clonotype was observed at least ten times. The rearrangement links TRBV20-1 to TRBJ2-2; unclear D gene. This CDR3 comprises 12 residues. The V gene lost 4 bases and the J gene lost 2 bases, with 5 bases spanning the gap. Per the germline V gene, CDR1 is DFQATT and CDR2 is SNEGSKA (reference sequence). For the CDR3, the DNA is TGCAGTGCTAACCCCAACACCGGGGAGCTGTTTTTT. Its protein is CSANPNTGELFF.

This clonotype was seen at least ten times. The chain recombines TRBV20-1 with TRBJ2-3; maybe TRBD2 (5 bases). This CDR3 has 14 residues. V was cut by 4 bases and J by 2 bases, with 13 bases left in between. Germline-derived CDR1 and CDR2 are DFQATT and SNEGSKA (reference sequence). Here the CDR3 DNA reads TGCAGTGCTACGGTCGGACTTGTCACAGATACGCAGTATTTT. As protein: CSATVGLVTDTQYF.

At least ten counts were recorded for this clonotype. The rearrangement uses TRBV5-1 and TRBJ2-1, with TRBD2 as a possible D gene (5 bases). Germline-derived CDR1 and CDR2 are SGHRS and YFSETQ. Trimming removed 4 bases at V and 5 bases at J, with 16 bases between. CDR3 length equals 15 residues. Here the CDR3 reads CASSPQDWLDNEQFF. CDR3 DNA: TGCGCCAGCAGCCCCCAGGACTGGCTAGACAATGAGCAGTTCTTC.

The chain has TRBV18 and TRBJ2-1; D possibly corresponds to TRBD2 (6 bases). Trimming took 3 bases from V and 4 from J, leaving 13 bases between them. CDR3 size: 15 residues. Per the germline V gene, CDR1 is KGHSH and CDR2 is LQKENI. The CDR3 loop is CASSPRERIYNEQFF. CDR3 sequence (DNA): TGTGCCAGCTCACCTCGGGAGAGGATTTACAATGAGCAGTTCTTC.

This clonotype was detected only a few times. This CDR3 reads CASSLGPGLAGGEQFF. CDR3 bases: TGTGCCAGCAGCTTAGGTCCGGGACTAGCGGGAGGGGAGCAGTTCTTC. The chain is built from TRBV11-2 and TRBJ2-1, with 16 bases lining up with TRBD2. Germline V lookup: CDR1 SGHAT, CDR2 FQNNGV. V gave up 1 base and J gave up 10 bases; unmatched junction bases: 4. CDR3 length: 16 amino acids.

In its sample, this clonotype was seen a few times. CDR3 DNA: TGCAGTGCTAGCCCGGGACAGGGGGCCGGGGAGCTGTTTTTT. Its translation: CSASPGQGAGELFF. This chain connects TRBV20-1 to TRBJ2-2; 11 bases are a match to TRBD1. Germline-derived CDR1 and CDR2 are DFQATT and SNEGSKA (reference sequence). This CDR3 is 14 amino acids long. Trimming took 3 bases from V and 6 from J; bases not matched to a gene: 3.

This chain connects TRBV12-3 or TRBV12-4 to TRBJ1-5; D is ambiguous. The CDR3 contains 14 residues. Trimming pared 3 bases from V and 9 bases from J, leaving 15 bases between. DNA for the CDR3: TGTGCCAGCAGTTTTTCGGGCAAGACTGTGCCCCAGCATTTT. Protein sequence: CASSFSGKTVPQHF.

This clonotype was observed at least ten times. This chain joins TRBV7-2 and TRBJ2-1; D remains ambiguous. The CDR3 length is 12 residues. The V end lost 3 bases, the J end lost 6 bases, and 6 bases lay between the germline ends. Germline V gene sequence: CDR1 SGHTA, CDR2 FQGNSA. The DNA of the CDR3 is TGTGCCAGCAGCTTCTCTGGCAATGAGCAGTTCTTC. It translates to CASSFSGNEQFF.

This chain links TRBV7-2 with TRBJ2-4; D remains unclear. Germline lookup yields CDR1 SGHTA and CDR2 FQGNSA. The CDR3 length is 14 residues. Trimming shortened V by 4 bases and J by 3 bases, and 10 bases separated the two germline ends. This CDR3 is CASSSARFKNIQYF. Written as DNA, the CDR3 is TGTGCCAGCAGCTCCGCACGCTTCAAAAACATTCAGTACTTC.

In this sample, this clonotype turned up many times. The chain is built from TRBV27 and TRBJ1-1; D remains ambiguous. CDR1 MNHEY and CDR2 SMNVEV come from the germline V gene (reference sequence). The CDR3 runs 14 residues. Trimming pared 8 bases from V and 4 bases from J, leaving 17 bases between. CDR3: CASRGVHRGTEAFF. The CDR3, as DNA: TGTGCCAGCCGCGGGGTCCACCGAGGCACTGAAGCTTTCTTT.

This clonotype was seen ten or more times. This sequence joins TRBV11-2 and TRBJ1-4, with D maybe TRBD1 (6 bases). The CDR3 loop spans 20 amino acids. In germline, CDR1 is SGHAT, CDR2 FQNNGV. The germline V and J ends were trimmed by 3 bases and 0 bases, with 23 bases remaining between them. For the CDR3, the DNA is TGTGCCAGCAGCTTGCCTGGGACACTTACTCTCACATCAACTAATGAAAAACTGTTTTTT. This encodes CASSLPGTLTLTSTNEKLFF.

The table lists this clonotype with many counts. The chain employs TRBV6-1 and TRBJ2-1; 7 bases map to TRBD2. The CDR3 covers 19 residues. Germline CDR1 and CDR2: MNHNS and SASEGT. With V trimmed by 6 bases and J by 0 bases, 17 bases remained unmatched. The CDR3 nucleotides read TGTGCCAGCAGCCCGGGACTAACTTCCACCATTAGCTCCTACAATGAGCAGTTCTTC. Protein: CASSPGLTSTISSYNEQFF.

This clonotype was counted at least ten times. The chain has TRBV28 and TRBJ2-1; no reliable D call. The germline V and J ends were trimmed by 0 bases and 9 bases, with 6 bases remaining between them. Per germline, CDR1 MDHEN and CDR2 SYDVKM. This CDR3 comprises 12 residues. CDR3 sequence: CASSLWVGEQFF. In nucleotides, the CDR3 is TGTGCCAGCAGTTTATGGGTAGGTGAGCAGTTCTTC.

This clonotype was seen ten or more times. The CDR3 spells CASSQDREGTETQYF. The CDR3 DNA reads TGTGCCAGCAGCCAAGATCGGGAGGGAACAGAGACCCAGTACTTC. V usage is TRBV14 and J usage is TRBJ2-5; 8 bases line up with TRBD2. Germline CDR1 and CDR2: SGHDN and FVKESK. The CDR3 has 15 amino acids. Trimming at V came to 0 bases and at J to 4 bases, leaving 4 bases not matched to a gene.

This clonotype has a count of ten or more. V is TRBV15 and J is TRBJ2-7, with D possibly matching TRBD2 (6 bases). This CDR3 spans 16 amino acids. V gave up 3 bases and J gave up 4 bases, with 19 bases separating them. Germline V gene data show CDR1 as LNHNV and CDR2 as YYDKDF (reference sequence). The CDR3 nucleotides read TGTGCCACCAGCAGTTCGCCTGGGACGGAGGGGTACGAGCAGTACTTC. Translated: CATSSSPGTEGYEQYF. The entire variable domain, with the rest obtained from reference TRBV15 and TRBJ2-7, is as follows: DAMVIQNPRYQVTQFGKPVTLSCSQTLNHNVMYWYQQKSSQAPKLLFHYYDKDFNNEADTPDNFQSRRPNTSFCFLDIRSPGLGDTAMYLCATSSSPGTEGYEQYFGPGTRLTVT.

There are many counts of this clonotype. V usage is TRBV18 and J usage is TRBJ1-1; D unresolved. Looked up from germline, CDR1 is KGHSH and CDR2 is LQKENI. V lost 2 bases and J 0 bases, leaving 10 bases between the germline ends. This CDR3 region has 15 residues. The CDR3 region is CASSPLRLMNTEAFF. Written as DNA, the CDR3 is TGTGCCAGCTCACCATTGAGACTAATGAACACTGAAGCTTTCTTT.

In this sample, this clonotype turned up many times. This chain links TRBV29-1 with TRBJ2-7, with 8 bases that match TRBD1. The CDR3 is 14 residues long. Germline V gives CDR1 SQVTM, CDR2 ANQGSEA. The ends lost 6 bases at V and 3 bases at J; junction bases unmatched: 10. The CDR3 nucleotides read TGCAGCGTGGCCGGGACAGGTGATGGCTACGAGCAGTACTTC. Protein sequence: CSVAGTGDGYEQYF.

This clonotype was recorded many times. The rearrangement joins TRBV28 to TRBJ2-1; 8 bases align to TRBD2. CDR1 is MDHEN, CDR2 SYDVKM, per germline. CDR3 size: 13 residues. Unmatched junction bases numbered 3, after V lost 8 bases and J lost 3 bases. CDR3 nucleotides: TGTGCCAGCGCTCTAGCGGGCTACAATGAGCAGTTCTTC. Its protein is CASALAGYNEQFF.

The J gene is TRBJ2-5, the V gene TRBV12-3 or TRBV12-4; D is possibly TRBD2 (5 bases). CDR3 size: 15 residues. The V gene lost 11 bases and the J gene lost 11 bases, with 30 bases spanning the gap. This CDR3 reads CAGTPATGRYNEQYF. CDR3 bases: TGTGCCGGCACCCCGGCGACGGGAAGATACAATGAGCAGTACTTC.

This clonotype was observed a few times. The chain has TRBV9 and TRBJ2-1, with 8 bases lining up with TRBD2. V lost 5 bases, J lost 4 bases, and 8 bases stayed unmatched. Germline assignment: CDR1 SGDLS and CDR2 YYNGEE. The CDR3 is 15 amino acids. CDR3 bases: TGTGCCAGCAGGCGGGAGCGGGAGCTATACAATGAGCAGTTCTTC. Residues: CASRRERELYNEQFF.

This clonotype appeared many times. The chain joins TRBV15 to TRBJ2-7; possible D gene TRBD2, 5 bases. V was trimmed by 0 bases and J by 0 bases, leaving 12 bases between them. Germline CDR1 and CDR2: LNHNV and YYDKDF (reference sequence). The CDR3 extends over 16 amino acids. The CDR3 region has the DNA TGTGCCACCAGCAGAGATGGAGCGGCAAGCTCCTACGAGCAGTACTTC. Translation gives CATSRDGAASSYEQYF.

V and J are TRBV7-9 and TRBJ1-2, with a tentative D call TRBD1 (5 bases). Between the trimmed V and J ends, which lost 8 bases and 4 bases, there was a span of 14 bases. This CDR3 comprises 13 residues. In germline, CDR1 is SEHNR, CDR2 FQNEAQ (reference sequence). The CDR3 is CASRPDSIYGYTF. CDR3 bases: TGTGCCAGCCGCCCTGACAGCATCTATGGCTACACCTTC.

V gene TRBV4-1 combines with J gene TRBJ2-1; TRBD2 matches 7 bases. Germline V lookup: CDR1 MGHRA, CDR2 YSYEKL. The CDR3 totals 17 residues. The V and J ends lost 2 bases and 1 base, in that order; junction bases with no gene match: 8. CDR3 region: CASSQSDGRLSYNEQFF. For the CDR3, the DNA is TGCGCCAGCAGCCAAAGTGACGGGAGGCTTTCCTACAATGAGCAGTTCTTC.

This clonotype was seen a handful of times. The chain employs TRBV19 and TRBJ1-3; D not certain. Trimming took off 7 bases at V and 0 bases at J, with 7 bases between the two ends. The germline CDR1 and CDR2 sequences are LNHDA and SQIVND (reference sequence). The length of the CDR3 is 13 residues. CDR3 sequence: CASNDYSGNTIYF. CDR3 sequence (DNA): TGTGCCAGTAACGACTACTCTGGAAACACCATATATTTT.